A single sample is the source of the 11 T cell receptor beta chains below, sequenced in a study of blood T cell repertoires in COVID-19. Profiled with immunoSEQ multiplex PCR; TCRdb holds only in-frame clones, not every one. Of some 68,000 clones listed, 91% are singletons. Sequencing was carried out using peripheral blood. These receptors were collected from a man aged 40-49 years with COVID-19, enrolled during active disease.

This clone is a singleton in its sample. The chain links TRBV27 to TRBJ2-7; TRBD2 agrees at 8 bases. CDR1 is MNHEY and CDR2 is SMNVEV in the germline V gene (reference sequence). This CDR3 region has 14 residues. The V gene end was trimmed by 6 bases and the J gene end by 4 bases; junction bases not matched to a gene: 8. The DNA for the CDR3 is TGTGCCAGCAGGGGGCAGCGGGGGCTGTACGAGCAGTACTTC. Amino acid sequence: CASRGQRGLYEQYF.

V and J are TRBV18 and TRBJ1-4, with 8 positions matching TRBD1. CDR1 and CDR2 (germline): KGHSH, LQKENI. The CDR3 has 14 amino acids. J lost 8 bases, V lost 3 bases, and 5 bases had no gene match. CDR3 protein: CASSPGQGYEKLFF. CDR3 nucleotide sequence: TGTGCCAGCTCACCCGGACAGGGTTACGAAAAACTGTTTTTT.

The CDR3 DNA is TGTGGAGGGCAAGCGAACACCGGGGAGCTGTTTTTT. Translated: CGGQANTGELFF. The chain carries TRBV28 and TRBJ2-2; TRBD2 might be the D (5 bases). Germline loops: CDR1 MDHEN, CDR2 SYDVKM. The CDR3 totals 12 residues.

In nucleotides, the CDR3 is TGTGCCTGGAGAAGAGCGGGGTGGTACAATGAGCAGTTCTTC. Protein: CAWRRAGWYNEQFF. This chain joins TRBV30 and TRBJ2-1; 7 nucleotides agree with TRBD2. The CDR3 length is 14 residues. Germline V gives CDR1 GTSNPN, CDR2 SVGIG (reference sequence). With 3 bases clipped from V and 4 bases from J, the junction kept 6 bases outside the gene matches.

The V and J genes are TRBV5-1 and TRBJ2-1; 11 nucleotides agree with TRBD2. The length of the CDR3 is 14 residues. The germline V gene encodes CDR1 SGHRS and CDR2 YFSETQ. The V and J ends lost 3 bases and 10 bases, in that order; junction bases with no gene match: 6. CDR3 loop: CASSSSGTSGEQFF. CDR3 bases: TGCGCCAGCAGCTCCTCCGGGACTAGCGGAGAGCAGTTCTTC.

V usage is TRBV12-3 or TRBV12-4 and J usage is TRBJ1-1; D is ambiguous. V was clipped by 3 bases and J by 3 bases, with 2 bases between them. This CDR3 is built from 11 residues. The CDR3 DNA reads TGTGCCAGCAGTTTCGACACTGAAGCTTTCTTT. Translation gives CASSFDTEAFF.

The chain carries TRBV5-6 and TRBJ1-2; D uncertain. The CDR3 spans 13 residues. The V end was cut by 3 bases, the J end by 5 bases, with 11 bases between. CDR1 is SGHDT, CDR2 YYEEEE, per germline. CDR3 nucleotides: TGTGCCAGCAGCTCAGACCCCGGGTATGGCTACACCTTC. Translating it yields CASSSDPGYGYTF.

For the CDR3, the DNA is TGCAGCGTTGAGCGGGACAGTAACACAGATACGCAGTATTTT. It encodes CSVERDSNTDTQYF. This chain joins TRBV29-1 and TRBJ2-3; D is possibly TRBD1 (7 bases). This CDR3 region has 14 residues. The germline V gene encodes CDR1 SQVTM and CDR2 ANQGSEA. The V end was cut by 3 bases, the J end by 2 bases, with 12 bases between.

This clone has just one count. This chain connects TRBV30 to TRBJ2-7; D is possibly TRBD2 (6 bases). V dropped 3 bases and J dropped 1 base, with 13 bases sitting between them. The CDR3 consists of 14 residues. The germline CDR1 and CDR2 sequences are GTSNPN and SVGIG (reference sequence). The CDR3 coding sequence is TGTGCCTGGAGGAGATCCGGGAGTTCCTACGAGCAGTACTTC. Translated: CAWRRSGSSYEQYF. Drawing the rest from reference TRBV30 and TRBJ2-7, the complete variable domain is SQTIHQWPATLVQPVGSPLSLECTVEGTSNPNLYWYRQAAGRGLQLLFYSVGIGQISSEVPQNLSASRPQDRQFILSSKKLLLSDSGFYLCAWRRSGSSYEQYFGPGTRLTVT.

This chain links TRBV5-1 with TRBJ2-3; 8 bases match TRBD1. Germline V gene data show CDR1 as SGHRS and CDR2 as YFSETQ. The junction had 6 bases not matched to a gene; V was cut back by 0 bases and J by 3 bases. The CDR3 loop spans 16 amino acids. The chain's CDR3 is CASSLADRGTTDTQYF. Here the CDR3 DNA reads TGCGCCAGCAGCTTGGCCGACAGGGGAACAACAGATACGCAGTATTTT.

The chain employs TRBV4-2 and TRBJ2-2, with 11 positions matching TRBD2. In germline, CDR1 is LGHNA, CDR2 YNFKEQ. The CDR3 loop spans 15 amino acids. V was clipped by 8 bases and J by 4 bases; unmatched bases: 6. The chain's CDR3 is CASAASGGSTGELFF. The CDR3 coding sequence is TGTGCCAGCGCAGCTAGCGGGGGGAGCACCGGGGAGCTGTTTTTT.